The rows below give T cell receptor beta chains drawn from one sample of a study of CD4 T cells in relation to SARS-CoV-2 and coronaviruses. Their antigens remain unidentified. Using immunoSEQ multiplex PCR, the repertoire was profiled, and TCRdb retains in-frame clones only, with some absent. The table records more than 20,000 clones, 65% to 80% of them present only once. Sequenced material: CD4+ T cells from PBMCs, cultured in vitro. Receptors originate from a human donor in good health. Each CDR3 is given with its conserved first and last residue. Each record gives: CDR3 DNA, CDR3 protein, V gene, J gene, clone size, D gene. D genes are given only for firm matches. Not every row has a clone size; where given, it reads once, few, many or a size class.

TGTGCCAGCAGCTGGCAGGTTACCTCCTACGAGCAGTACTTC,CASSWQVTSYEQYF,TRBV7-8,TRBJ2-7,NA,NA
TGTGCCAGCAGTAAAGTGAACTATGGCTACACCTTC,CASSKVNYGYTF,TRBV2,TRBJ1-2,few,NA
TGTGCCACAGAAGCCCGGCAGTCGAGCTCCTACGAGCAGTACTTC,CATEARQSSSYEQYF,TRBV24-1,TRBJ2-7,NA,NA
TGTGCCAGTAGTAGATCCTATATAGCGGGGCATAACGATGAGCAGTTCTTC,CASSRSYIAGHNDEQFF,TRBV19,TRBJ2-1,NA,TRBD2
TGTGCCAGCAGCGTCACTCTCGTGGTCACTAGGGGCTACACCTTC,CASSVTLVVTRGYTF,TRBV2,TRBJ1-2,NA,NA
TGTGCCAGCAATCCCGGGGGCCCCGGGTCCTACAATGAGCAGTTCTTC,CASNPGGPGSYNEQFF,TRBV5-6,TRBJ2-1,NA,NA
TGTGCCAGCTCACGGGGGTCCCAAGAGACCCAGTACTTC,CASSRGSQETQYF,TRBV18,TRBJ2-5,NA,NA
TGTGCCAGCAGTGAAGGGGGGCCTGGAGAAAAACTGTTTTTT,CASSEGGPGEKLFF,TRBV6-1,TRBJ1-4,NA,NA
TGTGCCAGTCACGACAGGACAGGGGCCGGAAACACTGAAGCTTTCTTT,CASHDRTGAGNTEAFF,TRBV19,TRBJ1-1,once,TRBD1
TGTGCCAGCAGCTTGGGCCGGCGTTTCCACGAGCAGTACTTC,CASSLGRRFHEQYF,TRBV5-6,TRBJ2-7,NA,NA
TGTGCCAGCAGCTTATTCGGTAGCGGGACCGGAGAGACCCAGTACTTC,CASSLFGSGTGETQYF,TRBV7-2,TRBJ2-5,NA,TRBD2
TGCAGCGTTGTTCCCCATAGCGGGAGGCGAGATTACGAGCAGTACTTC,CSVVPHSGRRDYEQYF,TRBV29-1,TRBJ2-7,NA,TRBD2
TGCGCCAGCAGCCAAGAGACATCAACTAATGAAAAACTGTTTTTT,CASSQETSTNEKLFF,TRBV4-3,TRBJ1-4,NA,NA
TGCGCCAGCCACTTAGAGGGGGGCCAAGAGACCCAGTACTTC,CASHLEGGQETQYF,TRBV5-1,TRBJ2-5,NA,NA
TGTGCTAGTGGTTTTACTGCGGGAGAGAACGGGGAGCTGTTTTTT,CASGFTAGENGELFF,TRBV12-5,TRBJ2-2,once,TRBD2
TGCGCCAGCAGCTTGACCCTAGCGGAGACCTACGAGCAGTACTTC,CASSLTLAETYEQYF,TRBV5-1,TRBJ2-7,NA,TRBD2
TGTGCCAGCAGCCGCCTGACAGGGGGCGGGGACGAGCAGTACTTC,CASSRLTGGGDEQYF,TRBV4-2,TRBJ2-7,NA,TRBD1
TGTGCCAGCAGCGTCGACCACGGGCCCTTGAACACTGAAGCTTTCTTT,CASSVDHGPLNTEAFF,TRBV9,TRBJ1-1,NA,NA
TGTGCCAGCAGCCCATCACTGCACGGACTCAGCTCCTACAATGAGCAGTTCTTC,CASSPSLHGLSSYNEQFF,TRBV7-9,TRBJ2-1,NA,NA
TGTGCCTGGAATCCCGACAGGGTATCAACAGATACGCAGTATTTT,CAWNPDRVSTDTQYF,TRBV30,TRBJ2-3,NA,TRBD1
TGTGCCAGCAGTCGCACAGGGGATTTTGGTTACTTCGGGACCGGGGAGCTGTTTTTT,CASSRTGDFGYFGTGELFF,TRBV6-6,TRBJ2-2,NA,TRBD1
TGTGCCAGCACCGAAAGCGGGGGAGCTCAAGAGACCCAGTACTTC,CASTESGGAQETQYF,TRBV13,TRBJ2-5,NA,TRBD2
TGCAGCGTTGGGGCAGGGATTGGCTACACCTTC,CSVGAGIGYTF,TRBV29-1,TRBJ1-2,NA,NA
TGTGCCAGCAGTATTTGGAGTAGCAATCAGCCCCAGCATTTT,CASSIWSSNQPQHF,TRBV19,TRBJ1-5,NA,NA
TGCAGCGTTGAAGATAAAGTATTTGGGACAGGTGGCCTCTATGGCTACACCTTC,CSVEDKVFGTGGLYGYTF,TRBV29-1,TRBJ1-2,NA,TRBD1
TGTGCCAGCAGAAGCGGGAATGGGGAGACCCAGTACTTC,CASRSGNGETQYF,TRBV19,TRBJ2-5,few,TRBD2
TGTGCCAGCAGCTCGAACCCGACGGGAGGGCAGCCCCAGCATTTT,CASSSNPTGGQPQHF,TRBV5-4,TRBJ1-5,NA,NA
TGTGCCAGCCTCCCGGGACAGGGGTCTTTCGATGAGCAGTTCTTC,CASLPGQGSFDEQFF,TRBV7-6,TRBJ2-1,NA,TRBD1
TGTGCCAGCAGCGGACTAGCGGGGTTTGAGCAGTACTTC,CASSGLAGFEQYF,TRBV6-2/TRBV6-3,TRBJ2-7,NA,TRBD2
TGTGCCAGCAGCCAAGAATTCGGGTTAGGGACTTCGGGGTCCTACGAGCAGTACTTC,CASSQEFGLGTSGSYEQYF,TRBV3-1/TRBV3-2,TRBJ2-7,NA,NA
TGTGCCAGTGGAGACTTAGCCAAAAACATTCAGTACTTC,CASGDLAKNIQYF,TRBV19,TRBJ2-4,NA,NA
TGTGCCAGTAGTTCGCAGGGGGGTGAGCAGTTCTTC,CASSSQGGEQFF,TRBV19,TRBJ2-1,NA,NA
TGTGCCAGCTCACCACGGTCTAGCGGGAGGGCCTCCACAGATACGCAGTATTTT,CASSPRSSGRASTDTQYF,TRBV18,TRBJ2-3,NA,TRBD2
TGTGCCAGCTCAGAAGTCCAGGAGACCCAGTACTTC,CASSEVQETQYF,TRBV18,TRBJ2-5,NA,NA
TGTGCCAGCAGTGAAGCGGGGGGGGCATCTCCTTACGAGCAGTACTTC,CASSEAGGASPYEQYF,TRBV6-1,TRBJ2-7,once,NA
TGTGCCAGCAGTCTGACTAGCGGGAGGGCCAGTGAGCAGTTCTTC,CASSLTSGRASEQFF,TRBV28,TRBJ2-1,NA,TRBD2
TGTGCCAGCAGCTTGCAAGGGTCTGGAAACACCATATATTTT,CASSLQGSGNTIYF,TRBV7-2,TRBJ1-3,NA,NA
TGTGCCAGCAGCCGGGGGACTGCGACCAACGAGCAGTACTTC,CASSRGTATNEQYF,TRBV7-9,TRBJ2-7,few,NA
TGTGCCAGCAGCTTGGTGGGGCGGGGGGTTCCCCAAGAGACCCAGTACTTC,CASSLVGRGVPQETQYF,TRBV5-4,TRBJ2-5,NA,TRBD2
TGCGCCAGCAGCCATAAAGCGGGCGCCCGCACAGATACGCAGTATTTT,CASSHKAGARTDTQYF,TRBV4-3,TRBJ2-3,NA,NA